This T cell receptor (beta chain) is drawn from a study of T cell repertoires and HLA-DP antigens. Study context: Transduced HeLa cells presented HLA-DP to CD4+ T cells.

Pre-culture CD4+ samples were sequenced deeply, targeting more than 150,000 T cell genomes. The table came from immunoSEQ multiplex PCR; TCRdb's copy has only in-frame clones and leaves some out. The data show fewer than 75,000 clones, about four fifths seen once. The CDR3 loop spans 13 amino acids. Germline V gives CDR1 SGHNT, CDR2 YYREEE (reference sequence). V was trimmed by 4 bases and J by 6 bases, leaving 12 bases between them. Study-level points and caveats: Sorted CD137+ cells had clonality around 0.39 against both alloantigens, versus roughly 0.04 pre-culture. Total CD4+ responders were stimulated by HeLa antigen-presenting cells.

In its sample, this clone was seen once. Its target is unknown. This sequence originates from a man between 60 and 75 years old in good health and CMV-seronegative. Sequenced material: CD4+ T cells from PBMCs. The V gene is TRBV5-4, the J gene TRBJ2-3; D is undetermined. CDR3 nucleotides: TGTGCCAGCAGCGACCCGGTTGTGGATACGCAGTATTTT. This codes for CASSDPVVDTQYF. Filled out from reference TRBV5-4 and TRBJ2-3, the complete variable domain reads ETGVTQSPTHLIKTRGQQVTLRCSSQSGHNTVSWYQQALGQGPQFIFQYYREEENGRGNFPPRFSGLQFPNYSSELNVNALELDDSALYLCASSDPVVDTQYFGPGTRLTVL.